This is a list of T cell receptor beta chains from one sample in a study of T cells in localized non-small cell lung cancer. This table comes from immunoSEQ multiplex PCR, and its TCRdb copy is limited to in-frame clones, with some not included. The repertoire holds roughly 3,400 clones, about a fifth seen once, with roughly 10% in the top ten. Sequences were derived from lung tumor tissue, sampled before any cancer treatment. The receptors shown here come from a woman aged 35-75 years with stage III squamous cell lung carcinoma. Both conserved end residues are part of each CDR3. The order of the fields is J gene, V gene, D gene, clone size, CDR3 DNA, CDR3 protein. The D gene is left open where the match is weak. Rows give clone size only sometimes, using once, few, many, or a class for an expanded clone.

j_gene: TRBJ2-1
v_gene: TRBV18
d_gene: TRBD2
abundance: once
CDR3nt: TGTGCCAGCTCACCACCGGGACTAGCGTCCCTTGAGCAGTTCTTC
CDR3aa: CASSPPGLASLEQFF

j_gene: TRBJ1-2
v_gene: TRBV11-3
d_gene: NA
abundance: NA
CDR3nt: TGTGCCAGCAGCTTAGGTCTTGGAGTTTTTGGGAGCTATGGCTACACCTTC
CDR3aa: CASSLGLGVFGSYGYTF

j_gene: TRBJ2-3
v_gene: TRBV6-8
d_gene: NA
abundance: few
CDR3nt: TGTGCCAGCAGTCAGTCTAGGACAGATACGCAGTATTTT
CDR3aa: CASSQSRTDTQYF

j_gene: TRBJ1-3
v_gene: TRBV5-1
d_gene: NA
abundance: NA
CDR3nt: TGCGCCAGCAGCTTACAGGCGGAGGGAAACACCATATATTTT
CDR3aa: CASSLQAEGNTIYF

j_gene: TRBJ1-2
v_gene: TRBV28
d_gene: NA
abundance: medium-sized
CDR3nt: TGTGCCAGCACCGTCTTTGGGTCCTACTATGGCTACACCTTC
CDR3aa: CASTVFGSYYGYTF

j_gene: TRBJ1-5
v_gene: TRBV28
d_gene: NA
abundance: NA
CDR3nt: TGTGCCAGCACCCTACGGGTGGTTTCTCAGCCCCAGCATTTT
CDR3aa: CASTLRVVSQPQHF

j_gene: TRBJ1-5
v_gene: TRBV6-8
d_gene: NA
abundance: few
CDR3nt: TGTGCCAGCAGTTTATTTCCAGCGTCTGCTTATAGCAATCAGCCCCAGCATTTT
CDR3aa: CASSLFPASAYSNQPQHF

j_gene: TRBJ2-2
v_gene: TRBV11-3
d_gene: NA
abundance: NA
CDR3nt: TGTGCCAGCAGCTTCGTTGGCAGTGGTCCCGGGGAGCTGTTTTTT
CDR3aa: CASSFVGSGPGELFF

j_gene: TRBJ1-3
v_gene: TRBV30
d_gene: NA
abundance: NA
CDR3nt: TGTGCCTGGACAGGGAGTGGAAACACCATATATTTT
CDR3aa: CAWTGSGNTIYF

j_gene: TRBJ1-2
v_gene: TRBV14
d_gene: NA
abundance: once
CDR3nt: TGTGCCAGCAGCCATAGGACGGCAGGGAACAACTATGGCTACACCTTC
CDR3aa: CASSHRTAGNNYGYTF

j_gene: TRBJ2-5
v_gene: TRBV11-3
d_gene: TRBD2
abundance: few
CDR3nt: TGTGCCAGCAGCCAAGGTTCCCAACTGGGAGGGAAGGTCCAAGAGACCCAGTACTTC
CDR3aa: CASSQGSQLGGKVQETQYF

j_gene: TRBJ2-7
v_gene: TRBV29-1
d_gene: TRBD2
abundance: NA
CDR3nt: TGCAGCGCAGGACTAGCGGGAGGGCCAAGAGGCGAGCAGTACTTC
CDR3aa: CSAGLAGGPRGEQYF

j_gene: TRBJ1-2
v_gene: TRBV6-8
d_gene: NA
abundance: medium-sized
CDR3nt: TGTGCCAGCAGTTATCGGGACCACCGGTATGGCTACACCTTC
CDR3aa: CASSYRDHRYGYTF

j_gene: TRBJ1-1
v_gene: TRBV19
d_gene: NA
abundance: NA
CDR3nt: TGTGCCACGGGCTTGGCAGGGAACACTGAAGCTTTCTTT
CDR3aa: CATGLAGNTEAFF

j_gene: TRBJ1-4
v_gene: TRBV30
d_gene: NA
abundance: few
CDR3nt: TGTGCCTGGAGTGTTAAAGGGGCAGGGGAAAAACTGTTTTTT
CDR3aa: CAWSVKGAGEKLFF

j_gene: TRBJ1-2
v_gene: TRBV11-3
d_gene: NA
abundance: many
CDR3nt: TGTGCCAGCAGCTTAGTGACGACAGGCCGAGGCAAGTCTGGCTACACCTTC
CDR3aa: CASSLVTTGRGKSGYTF

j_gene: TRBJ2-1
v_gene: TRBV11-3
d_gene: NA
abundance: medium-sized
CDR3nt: TGTGCCAGCAGCAATGGGGAAAGGCCTTACAATGAGCAGTTCTTC
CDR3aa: CASSNGERPYNEQFF

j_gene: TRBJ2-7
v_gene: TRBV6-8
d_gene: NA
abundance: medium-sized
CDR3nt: TGTGCCAGCAGTTACGGGGGATCAGGGCAGTACTTC
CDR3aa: CASSYGGSGQYF

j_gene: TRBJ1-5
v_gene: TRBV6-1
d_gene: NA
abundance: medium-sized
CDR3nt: TGTGCCAGCAGTGAAGTTAGGCAGGGCTCGGGCAATCAGCCCCAGCATTTT
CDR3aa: CASSEVRQGSGNQPQHF

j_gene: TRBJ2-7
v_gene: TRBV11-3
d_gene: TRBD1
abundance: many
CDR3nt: TGTGCCAGCAGCTATACGGGACAGATCACCTACGAGCAGTACTTC
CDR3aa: CASSYTGQITYEQYF

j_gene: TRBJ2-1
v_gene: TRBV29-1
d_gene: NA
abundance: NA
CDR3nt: TGCAGCTCGAGGACTGGGGGGTACAATGAGCAGTTCTTC
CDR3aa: CSSRTGGYNEQFF

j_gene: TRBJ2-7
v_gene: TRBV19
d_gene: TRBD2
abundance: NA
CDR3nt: TGTGCCAGTCGGAAAACTACTAGCGGGAGCTCCTACGAGCAGTACTTC
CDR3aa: CASRKTTSGSSYEQYF

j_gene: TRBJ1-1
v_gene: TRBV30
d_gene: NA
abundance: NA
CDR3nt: TGTGCCTGGAGGAACACAGAGAACACTGAAGCTTTCTTT
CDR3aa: CAWRNTENTEAFF

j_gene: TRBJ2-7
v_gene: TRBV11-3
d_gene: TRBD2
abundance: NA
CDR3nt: TGTGCCAGCAGCAGGACTAGCGGGCAAGACTACGAGCAGTACTTC
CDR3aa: CASSRTSGQDYEQYF

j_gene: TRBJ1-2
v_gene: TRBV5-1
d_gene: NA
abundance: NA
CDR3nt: TGCGCCAGCAGCTTGTCCCCGGTCGACTATGGCTACACCTTC
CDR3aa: CASSLSPVDYGYTF

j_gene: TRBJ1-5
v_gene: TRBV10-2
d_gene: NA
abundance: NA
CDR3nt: TGCGCCAGCAGTGAGCTAGCAAACAATCAGCCCCAGCATTTT
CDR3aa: CASSELANNQPQHF